The clone carrying this T cell receptor (beta chain) occurred many times. Antigen: not known. Germline assignment: CDR1 SQVTM and CDR2 ANQGSEA. This CDR3 is 15 amino acids long. Trimming took 5 bases from V and 0 from J; bases not matched to a gene: 6. This entry is derived from a study of naive and memory T cell subsets. Study-level results: The RNA method is potentially sensitive to activation and differentiation changes.

RNA was extracted from around 2.5 ml of whole blood of healthy adults. Input was about 1 to 1,100 ng of DNase-treated total RNA without cell sorting. Reverse transcription of blood and skin TCR RNA was primed at alpha and beta constant regions. Ligated cDNA underwent four rounds of PCR with nested alpha and beta constant region primers and SP2. MiXCR, applied by TCRdb to the 5' RACE reads, yields one record per CDR3 protein. The table includes about 21,000 distinct CDR3 sequences, 4% to 4.5% detected once. This chain uses TRBV29-1 with TRBJ2-3; TRBD2 agrees at 9 bases. The clonotype comes from a male donor in good health. The CDR3 nucleotides are TGCAGCGTTACCGGGACTAGCAGTAGCACAGATACGCAGTATTTT. Amino acids: CSVTGTSSSTDTQYF.